Below are 10 T cell receptor beta chains sequenced from a single sample in a study of spatial heterogeneity in lung cancer. Whole-study findings and limits: One measure, the expanded intratumoral alpha and beta TCR count, tracked tumor mutation counts.

These receptors' targets are unknown. Time point: sample taken at primary tumor resection. TCRdb used MiXCR to reprocess the 5' RACE reads, holding one entry per CDR3 protein. Among 13,000 or so distinct CDR3 sequences listed, about 4.6% were seen once. This specimen consisted of lung tumor tissue, obtained at surgery. These receptors all stem from a male donor with early-stage non-small cell lung cancer.

With respect to this clonotype: With the library built for alpha chains, this beta chain is off target and its frequency is not meaningful. The rearrangement uses TRBV28 and TRBJ1-2, with a possible D match to TRBD1 (5 bases). V was clipped by 7 bases and J by 2 bases, with 14 bases between them. Per germline, CDR1 MDHEN and CDR2 SYDVKM. CDR3 length equals 14 residues. The CDR3 region has the DNA TGTGCCAGCACCACCGGGGACGACAACTATGGCTACACCTTC. Amino acids: CASTTGDDNYGYTF.

This clonotype showed up many times. In a library made to pick up alpha chains, this beta chain is a stray read with a size that means little. The chain combines TRBV5-1 with TRBJ2-6, with a weak D call TRBD1 (6 bases). This CDR3 spans 16 amino acids. The ends were cut back, 4 bases at V and 2 bases at J, with 13 bases in the middle. CDR1 is SGHRS and CDR2 is YFSETQ in the germline V gene. The CDR3 reads CASSPGVGTGANVLTF. In DNA form, the CDR3 reads TGCGCCAGCAGCCCAGGGGTGGGGACTGGGGCCAACGTCCTGACTTTC. The full variable domain, completed using reference TRBV5-1 and TRBJ2-6, is KAGVTQTPRYLIKTRGQQVTLSCSPISGHRSVSWYQQTPGQGLQFLFEYFSETQRNKGNFPGRFSGRQFSNSRSEMNVSTLELGDSALYLCASSPGVGTGANVLTFGAGSRLTVL.

This clonotype was recorded a few times. In a library made to pick up alpha chains, this beta chain is a stray read with a size that means little. V gene TRBV4-3 combines with J gene TRBJ2-1; the D is unclear. The germline CDR1 and CDR2 sequences are LGHNA and YSLEER. The CDR3 spans 17 residues. The germline V and J ends were trimmed by 0 bases and 2 bases, with 14 bases remaining between them. The CDR3 DNA reads as TGCGCCAGCAGCCAAGATATTAATTCGATGGCCTACAATGAGCAGTTCTTC. This encodes CASSQDINSMAYNEQFF.

Note on this clonotype: This beta chain came through as a stray read in a library set up for alpha chains, and its size says little. The chain links TRBV28 to TRBJ2-5; D is ambiguous. The V gene's germline CDR1 is MDHEN and CDR2 SYDVKM. The CDR3 totals 13 residues. Trimming took off 5 bases at V and 7 bases at J, with 14 bases between the two ends. The chain's CDR3 is CASSRPGFWTQYF. CDR3 nucleotides: TGTGCCAGCAGTCGCCCGGGTTTCTGGACCCAGTACTTC.

Points on this clonotype: A junction end diverges from the germline sequence, so it may reflect a read error. This beta chain is a stray sequence in a library constructed for alpha chains; its clone size is not meaningful. This chain connects TRBV6-1 to TRBJ1-6, with D uncertain. There are 12 residues in the CDR3. Germline V lookup: CDR1 MNHNS, CDR2 SASEGT. The chain's CDR3 is CASSERDSSLHF. CDR3 coding DNA: TGTGCCAGCAGTGAAAGAGATTCATCCCTCCACTTT.

This clonotype was seen more than once but under ten times. This beta chain turned up in a library designed for alpha chains; as an off-target read, its abundance says little. This chain links TRBV7-8 with TRBJ1-6; 8 bases fit TRBD1. The V segment lost 1 base and the J segment 9 bases; nucleotides outside the gene matches: 5. In germline, CDR1 is SGHVS, CDR2 FQNEAQ. This CDR3 has 15 amino acids. The CDR3 here is CASSLDGQGISPLHF. In nucleotides, the CDR3 is TGTGCCAGCAGCTTAGATGGACAGGGCATTTCACCCCTCCACTTT.

By proportion, this clonotype is medium-sized (0.01 to 0.1%). Being off target in a library aimed at alpha chains, this beta chain has a size of little meaning. In DNA form, the CDR3 reads TGCGCCAGCAGCCAAGATGCTGACAAGTATAATTCACCCCTCCACTTT. The encoded protein is CASSQDADKYNSPLHF. The J gene is TRBJ1-6, the V gene TRBV4-3; unclear D gene. CDR1 is LGHNA and CDR2 is YSLEER in the germline V gene. The CDR3 length is 16 residues. The ends were cut back, 0 bases at V and 4 bases at J, with 10 bases in the middle.

This clonotype has a count of ten or more. Being off target in a library aimed at alpha chains, this beta chain has a size of little meaning. The chain combines TRBV5-6 with TRBJ2-1; possible D gene TRBD2, 5 bases. The CDR3 totals 15 residues. Trimming took 4 bases from V and 7 from J, leaving 18 bases between them. Germline lookup yields CDR1 SGHDT and CDR2 YYEEEE. CDR3: CASSPLREPGNEQFF. The CDR3 region has the DNA TGTGCCAGCAGCCCCCTCCGCGAGCCGGGGAATGAGCAGTTCTTC.

This clonotype was counted a few times. This beta chain is a stray read from a library made for alpha chains; its abundance is not meaningful. The chain links TRBV4-1 to TRBJ2-1, with TRBD1 identical over 8 bases. The germline V gene encodes CDR1 MGHRA and CDR2 YSYEKL. There are 15 residues in the CDR3. The J segment lost 7 bases and the V segment lost 0 bases, leaving 5 bases of the junction unmatched. The CDR3 DNA reads as TGCGCCAGCAGCCAAGATGTCAGGGGGCAAAATGAGCAGTTCTTC. It encodes CASSQDVRGQNEQFF.

This clonotype was detected many times. This beta chain slipped into a library made for alpha chains as a stray read, so its size is not meaningful. The chain is built from TRBV28 and TRBJ1-5; 7 bases agree with TRBD1. Germline CDR1 and CDR2: MDHEN and SYDVKM. The CDR3 runs to 15 residues. The V and J ends lost 6 bases and 7 bases, in that order; junction bases with no gene match: 12. The DNA for the CDR3 is TGTGCCAGCAGGAGCGGCGGGACAGAAAGGCAGCCCCAGCATTTT. It is translated as CASRSGGTERQPQHF.